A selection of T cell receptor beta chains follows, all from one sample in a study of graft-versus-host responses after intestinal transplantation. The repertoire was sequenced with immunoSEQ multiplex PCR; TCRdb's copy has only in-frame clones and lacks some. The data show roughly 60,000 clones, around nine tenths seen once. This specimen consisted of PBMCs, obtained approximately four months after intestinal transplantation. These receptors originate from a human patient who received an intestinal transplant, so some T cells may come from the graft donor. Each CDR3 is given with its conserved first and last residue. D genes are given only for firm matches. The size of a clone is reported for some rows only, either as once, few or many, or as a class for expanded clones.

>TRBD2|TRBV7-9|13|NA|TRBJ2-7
TGTGCCAGCACTCGGGCGGGAGCGGGGGAGCAGTACTTC
CASTRAGAGEQYF
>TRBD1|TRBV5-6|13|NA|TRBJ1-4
TGTGCCAGCAGCTTGACAGGGGGTGAAAAACTGTTTTTT
CASSLTGGEKLFF
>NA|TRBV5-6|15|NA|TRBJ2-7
TGTGCCAGCAGCTCAGAAAGCGGGTTCTCCTACGAGCAGTACTTC
CASSSESGFSYEQYF
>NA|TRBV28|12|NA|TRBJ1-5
TGTGCCAGCAGCCCTCCGGGTCAGCCCCAGCATTTT
CASSPPGQPQHF
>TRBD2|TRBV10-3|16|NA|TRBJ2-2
TGTGCCATCAGTGTGGTGGCGGGAGGATACACCGGGGAGCTGTTTTTT
CAISVVAGGYTGELFF
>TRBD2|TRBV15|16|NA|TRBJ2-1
TGTGCCACCAGCAGAGTGTCTAGCGGGCCTTACAATGAGCAGTTCTTC
CATSRVSSGPYNEQFF
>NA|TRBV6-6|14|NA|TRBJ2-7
TGTGCCAGCAGTTACGACGCGAGCTCCTACGAGCAGTACTTC
CASSYDASSYEQYF
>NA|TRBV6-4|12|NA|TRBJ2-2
TGTGCCAGCAGGGCTCCCACCGGGGAGCTGTTTTTT
CASRAPTGELFF
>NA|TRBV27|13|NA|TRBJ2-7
TGTGCCAGCACCTGGGCTTTCTCCTACGAGCAGTACTTC
CASTWAFSYEQYF
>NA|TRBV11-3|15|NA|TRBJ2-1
TGTGCCAGCAGCGCGAGAGATGGGGGGTTGGATGAGCAGTTCTTC
CASSARDGGLDEQFF
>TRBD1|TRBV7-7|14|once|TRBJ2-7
TGTGCTAGCAGCCCCCTGGGACAGGGGAGAGAGCAGTACTTC
CASSPLGQGREQYF
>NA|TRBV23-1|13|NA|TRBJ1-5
TGCGCCAGAAGAAGTAGGGTGGATCAGCCCCAGCATTTT
CARRSRVDQPQHF
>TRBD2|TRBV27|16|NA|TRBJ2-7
TGTGCCAGCAGTTTATCCCCATCGCGGGGGTCCTACGAGCAGTACTTC
CASSLSPSRGSYEQYF
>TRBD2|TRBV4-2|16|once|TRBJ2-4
TGTGCCAGCAGCACTAGCGGGGCCGTAGCCAAAAACATTCAGTACTTC
CASSTSGAVAKNIQYF
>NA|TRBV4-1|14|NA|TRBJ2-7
TGCGCCAGCAGCAGATACAGCGATCCCTACGAGCAGTACTTC
CASSRYSDPYEQYF
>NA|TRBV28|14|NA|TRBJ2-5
TGTGCCAGCAGTCCCGAACTGCGGCCAGAGACCCAGTACTTC
CASSPELRPETQYF
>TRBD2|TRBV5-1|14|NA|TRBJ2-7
TGCGCCAGCAGCTTGGCAGCGGGAGCCTACGAGCAGTACTTC
CASSLAAGAYEQYF
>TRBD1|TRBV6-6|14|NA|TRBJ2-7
TGTGCCAGCAGTTCACAGGGGGCGTCCTACGAGCAGTACTTC
CASSSQGASYEQYF
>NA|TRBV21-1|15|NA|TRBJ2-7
TGTGCCAGCACCCCACTCACGACAGGGATCGACGAGCAGTACTTC
CASTPLTTGIDEQYF
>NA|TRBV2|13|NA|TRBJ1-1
TGTGCCAGCGGGGACACCCTGAACACTGAAGCTTTCTTT
CASGDTLNTEAFF
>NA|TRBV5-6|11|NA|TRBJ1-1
TGTGCCAGCAGCTTGTACACTGAAGCTTTCTTT
CASSLYTEAFF
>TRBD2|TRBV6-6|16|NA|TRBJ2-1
TGTGCCCTCTCGGGGCTAGCGGGAGGGCCGGAGAATGAGCAGTTCTTC
CALSGLAGGPENEQFF
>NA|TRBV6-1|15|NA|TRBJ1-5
TGTGCCAGCAGTGACCGGACAGCCAGCAATCAGCCCCAGCATTTT
CASSDRTASNQPQHF
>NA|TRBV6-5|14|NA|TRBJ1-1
TGTGCCAGCAGTGAGGGGGGTGCAGTCACTGAAGCTTTCTTT
CASSEGGAVTEAFF
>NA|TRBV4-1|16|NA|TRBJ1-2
TGCGCCAGCAGCCAAGTTCGGGCCATCACAAACTATGGCTACACCTTC
CASSQVRAITNYGYTF
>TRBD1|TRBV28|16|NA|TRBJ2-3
TGTGCCAGCAGTTTAGAACAGGGGGCGGGTGGGGATACGCAGTATTTT
CASSLEQGAGGDTQYF
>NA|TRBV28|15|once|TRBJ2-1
TGTGCCAGCAGTCCTGAGCGTAGCTCCTACAATGAGCAGTTCTTC
CASSPERSSYNEQFF
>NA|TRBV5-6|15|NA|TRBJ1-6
TGTGCCAGCAGCTTGAAGCTCTCCTATAATTCACCCCTCCACTTT
CASSLKLSYNSPLHF
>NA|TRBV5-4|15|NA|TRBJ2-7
TGTGCCAGCAGCGCGTCAACAGGGCCCCCTAATGAGCAGTACTTC
CASSASTGPPNEQYF
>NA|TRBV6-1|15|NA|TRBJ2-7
TGTGCCAGCAGGGAAAGGGGCGCGAGGACTTACGAGCAGTACTTC
CASRERGARTYEQYF
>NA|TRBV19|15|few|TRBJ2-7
TGTGCCAGTAGTATATATGGGACGGCCTTTTACGAGCAGTACTTC
CASSIYGTAFYEQYF
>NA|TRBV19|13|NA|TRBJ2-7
TGTGCCAGTAGTATAGGTGAGGGCTACGAGCAGTACTTC
CASSIGEGYEQYF
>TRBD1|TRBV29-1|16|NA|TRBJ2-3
TGCAGCGGCCAGAGGGTGGGGATAACAGGGGAAGATACGCAGTATTTT
CSGQRVGITGEDTQYF
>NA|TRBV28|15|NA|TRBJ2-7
TGTGCCAGCAGTACGCCAGGGTTAAGCTCCTACGAGCAGTACTTC
CASSTPGLSSYEQYF
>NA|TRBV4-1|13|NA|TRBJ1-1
TGCGCCAGCAGCCAAGAAGGGGCGGCTGAAGCTTTCTTT
CASSQEGAAEAFF
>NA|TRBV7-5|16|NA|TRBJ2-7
TGTGCCAGAAGCTTACGGGCAGGCGGAGATTTCTACGAGCAGTACTTC
CARSLRAGGDFYEQYF
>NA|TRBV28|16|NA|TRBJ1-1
TGTGCCAGCAGTTTCGGGGGGCCAGGAATGAACACTGAAGCTTTCTTT
CASSFGGPGMNTEAFF
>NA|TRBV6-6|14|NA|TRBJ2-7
TGTGCCAGCTCCCTTTCGGGACTCCGTCACGAGCAGTACTTC
CASSLSGLRHEQYF
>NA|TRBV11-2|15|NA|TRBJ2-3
TGTGCCAGCAGCCTGAGGCGGTCTAGCACAGATACGCAGTATTTT
CASSLRRSSTDTQYF
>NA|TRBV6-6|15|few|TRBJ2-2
TGTGCCAGCGACCCTCGGCTCCCGAACACCGGGGAGCTGTTTTTT
CASDPRLPNTGELFF
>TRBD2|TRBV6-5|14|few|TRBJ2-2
TGTGCCAGCAGTTACTTTTCGGGGGGCGGGGAGCTGTTTTTT
CASSYFSGGGELFF
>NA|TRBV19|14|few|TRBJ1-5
TGTGCCAGTAGTATAGATGGGAGGTCTCGGCCCCAGCATTTT
CASSIDGRSRPQHF
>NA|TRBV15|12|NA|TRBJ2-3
TGTGCCACCAGCTATTTCTATTCTACGCAGTATTTT
CATSYFYSTQYF
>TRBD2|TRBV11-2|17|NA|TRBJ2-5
TGTGCCAGCAGCTTAGGGGTAGCGGGAGGATTGGGGGAGACCCAGTACTTC
CASSLGVAGGLGETQYF
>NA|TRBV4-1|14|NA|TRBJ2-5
TGCGCCAGCAGCCAAGCCCCCGGCGGGGAGACCCAGTACTTC
CASSQAPGGETQYF
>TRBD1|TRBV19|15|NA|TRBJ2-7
TGTGCCAGTAGGGACCGGGACAGGGGGCTTTACGAGCAGTACTTC
CASRDRDRGLYEQYF
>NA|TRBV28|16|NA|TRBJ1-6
TGTGCCAGCAAGTTGCGCGTCTTAGCTGGAGGCTCACCCCTCCACTTT
CASKLRVLAGGSPLHF
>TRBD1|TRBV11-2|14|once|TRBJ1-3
TGTGCCACTACCCAGGGGGCGCGTGGAAACACCATATATTTT
CATTQGARGNTIYF
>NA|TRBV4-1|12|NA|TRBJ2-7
TGCGCCAGCAGCCAAGTCACCCACGAGCAGTACTTC
CASSQVTHEQYF